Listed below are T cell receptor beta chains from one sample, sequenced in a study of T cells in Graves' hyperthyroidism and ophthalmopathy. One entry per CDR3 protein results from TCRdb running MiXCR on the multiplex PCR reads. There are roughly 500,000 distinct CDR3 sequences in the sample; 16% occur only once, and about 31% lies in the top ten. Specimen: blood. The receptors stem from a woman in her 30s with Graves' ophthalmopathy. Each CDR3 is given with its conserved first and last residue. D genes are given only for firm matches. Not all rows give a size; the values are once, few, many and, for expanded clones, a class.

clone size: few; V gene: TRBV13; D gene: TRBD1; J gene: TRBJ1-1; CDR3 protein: CASSDRVENTEAFF; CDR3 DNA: TGTGCCAGCAGCGACAGGGTTGAGAACACTGAAGCTTTCTTT
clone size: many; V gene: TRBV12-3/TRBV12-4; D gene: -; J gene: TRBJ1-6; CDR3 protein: CASSPDRPGSPLHF; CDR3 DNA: TGTGCCAGCAGCCCCGACAGGCCGGGTTCACCCCTCCACTTT
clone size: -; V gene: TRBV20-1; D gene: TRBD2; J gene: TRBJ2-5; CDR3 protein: CSATEVGTKETQYF; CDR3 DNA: TGCAGTGCTACTGAAGTCGGGACTAAAGAGACCCAGTACTTC
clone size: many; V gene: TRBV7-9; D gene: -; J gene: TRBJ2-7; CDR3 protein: CASSLDTGAGEQYF; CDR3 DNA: TGTGCCAGCAGCCTTGACACGGGGGCAGGCGAGCAGTACTTC
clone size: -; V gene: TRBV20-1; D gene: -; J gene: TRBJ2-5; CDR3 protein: CSANSGDQETQYF; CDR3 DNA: TGCAGTGCTAACTCCGGGGACCAAGAGACCCAGTACTTC
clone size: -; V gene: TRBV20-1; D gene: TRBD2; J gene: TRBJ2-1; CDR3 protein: CSATSTSGGNNEQFF; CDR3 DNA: TGCAGTGCAACCTCAACTAGCGGGGGTAACAATGAGCAGTTCTTC
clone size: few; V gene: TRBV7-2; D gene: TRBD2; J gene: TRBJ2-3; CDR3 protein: CASSSRKVAGGWTDTQYF; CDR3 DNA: TGTGCCAGCAGCTCCAGGAAGGTAGCGGGAGGTTGGACAGATACGCAGTATTTT
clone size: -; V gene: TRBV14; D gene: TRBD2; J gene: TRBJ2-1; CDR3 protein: CASSHPTPLAGVSYNEQFF; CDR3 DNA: TGTGCCAGCAGCCACCCCACCCCCCTAGCGGGAGTTTCCTACAATGAGCAGTTCTTC
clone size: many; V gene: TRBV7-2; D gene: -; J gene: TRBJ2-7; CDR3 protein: CASSLVAHEQYF; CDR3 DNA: TGTGCCAGCAGCTTAGTTGCCCACGAGCAGTACTTC
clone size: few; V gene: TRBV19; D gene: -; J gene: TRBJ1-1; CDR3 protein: CASSTVDRPNTEAFF; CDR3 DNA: TGTGCCAGTAGTACCGTCGACAGACCGAACACTGAAGCTTTCTTT